Here is one T cell receptor beta chain with its context. This receptor's antigen is unknown. Base qualities are not at hand, and no much larger clone is one base apart. This entry is derived from a study of Graves' ophthalmopathy and Graves' hyperthyroidism (dated by TCRdb to between 2017 and 2018). For context, the study as a whole: Peripheral blood was collected before any treatment was given, at the time of initial diagnosis. Following sampling, methimazole starting at 30 mg daily was administered to hyperthyroidism patients, and high-dose intravenous methylprednisolone was administered to ophthalmopathy patients. For independent validation, a separate cohort was made up of approximately 18 hyperthyroidism patients plus 17 patients who later progressed from hyperthyroidism to ophthalmopathy. TCR beta repertoire signatures were used to distinguish Graves' ophthalmopathy from Graves' hyperthyroidism and to predict progression to ophthalmopathy. The roughly 91 discovery patients were randomly split 7:3 into training and test sets. T-cell repertoires of thyroid tissue and blood were compared in over 5 hyperthyroidism patients. In total, some 140 blood samples were TCR-sequenced: around 42 ophthalmopathy, approximately 75 hyperthyroidism and some 17 hyperthyroidism-to-ophthalmopathy patients. To explore V-J signatures that distinguish ophthalmopathy from hyperthyroidism, a discovery set of 95 to 100 patients was enrolled, made up of around 40 with ophthalmopathy and around 60 with stable hyperthyroidism.

CDR1 and CDR2 are read off the germline V gene as SGDLS and YYNGEE. The CDR3 holds 15 amino acids from the cysteine to the phenylalanine. Only CDR3 DNA remains: 45 bases, in frame from the first base. At the junction V is shortened by 3 bases and J by 9 bases, with 16 bases in between. TCR beta CDR3 regions were amplified from RNA transcripts for repertoire sequencing. A first-round RT-PCR used HTBI primers with the Qiagen OneStep RT-PCR kit, followed by a second-round multiplex PCR, size selection and purification. Sequencing of the libraries was carried out on an Illumina HiSeq2000 in paired-end mode with 100 bp reads. The authors processed their data as follows. SOAPnuke was used for read processing, and reads with adapters, uncalled bases, a mean Phred below 15, or no exact constant-primer or identifier match were discarded. COPE v1.2.5 was used to merge high-quality paired reads. Unique nucleotide sequences were defined as clonotypes and aligned to IMGT TRB V, D and J references using MiTCR v1.1. The analysis was limited to V-J combinations with a frequency above 0.0001, which together covered 99.2% of the repertoires. A TCR clonal expansion and chaos score per V-J combination was defined as the ratio of F50 clonal expansion to chaos observed in the TCRdist matrix. Features were reduced by Welch's t-statistics and random forest to around 14 V-J combinations, which fed a naive Bayes classifier. The Morisita-Horn index was used to measure how similar the thyroid and blood repertoires were. Using fastp trimming at Q25 and MiXCR clonotype assembly, TCRdb reanalyzed the public sequencing data and kept in-frame beta chains. Entries are consolidated by CDR3 protein sequence, retaining the most common genes and DNA. The V and J calls come from TCRdb's annotation, not from the publication. The sample table shows about 620,000 distinct CDR3 sequences, and approximately 22% are seen once. 7.1% of the sample belongs to the ten largest clones.

The study at large found these results: Most expanded thyroid clonotypes with a frequency above 0.001 also appeared in blood, which suggests that blood repertoires may reflect the immune response in the thyroid. In validation, the model predicted ophthalmopathy progression with less than 71% sensitivity and approximately 72% specificity; eleven to twelve predicted patients were CT-confirmed with GO in a median of approximately 6.5 months. The 13-signature model separated ophthalmopathy from stable hyperthyroidism with 87.88% sensitivity and less than 83% specificity in cross-validation, and 80%/75% in the test set. No statistical method was used to predetermine the sample size, and group allocation was not hidden from the investigators.

Hyperthyroidism was considered stable if no progression to ophthalmopathy occurred within 18 months of follow-up. The hyperthyroidism patients were 18 to 65 years old and newly diagnosed, with a disease duration of less than 2 months. Patients were excluded if they had other autoimmune diseases, uncontrolled infections, pregnancy or lactation. Diagnosis was based on clinical symptoms, serum thyroxine, TRAb, thyroid ultrasound and orbital computed tomography. Ficoll-Paque density gradient centrifugation was used to isolate PBMCs from 8.5 to 10 ml of fresh peripheral blood. Trizol reagent was used to extract the total RNA, and its quality was then checked on an Agilent 2100 Bioanalyzer.

The V gene is TRBV9 and the J gene is TRBJ1-6; the D segment could be TRBD1, given 5 matching bases. This sequence originates from a woman aged 18-35 years with stable Graves' hyperthyroidism. Some clones in this sample may be carry-over from other donors' samples. Donor details come from another sample of the same person, matched by shared clones. The material sequenced was peripheral blood. The CDR3 loop reads CASSGDGRSGSPLHF. The DNA sequence is TGTGCCAGCAGCGGGGACGGTCGGTCCGGTTCACCCCTCCACTTT.